Here is one T cell receptor beta chain with its context. This CDR3 is 13 amino acids long. Germline V lookup: CDR1 SNHLY, CDR2 FYNNEI. V dropped 4 bases and J dropped 1 base, with 8 bases sitting between them. The entry originates in a study of blood T cell repertoires in COVID-19. Study information: Acute-phase and convalescent COVID-19 samples originated in the United States, Italy and Spain. Sample material is recorded as cDNA or gDNA derived from T cells, B-cell-depleted T cells, or PBMCs.

The table came from immunoSEQ multiplex PCR; TCRdb's copy has only in-frame clones and leaves some out. Of roughly 72,000 clones listed, roughly 91% are singletons. Sequencing input: peripheral blood. The TCR comes from a human donor in a cohort sampled during active COVID-19. V usage is TRBV2 and J usage is TRBJ2-7; TRBD1 is a possible D gene (6 bases). CDR3 residues: CASSAGTSYEQYF. The CDR3 DNA follows: TGTGCCAGCAGTGCCGGGACATCCTACGAGCAGTACTTC. The complete variable domain, with remaining parts taken from reference TRBV2 and TRBJ2-7, reads EPEVTQTPSHQVTQMGQEVILRCVPISNHLYFYWYRQILGQKVEFLVSFYNNEISEKSEIFDDQFSVERPDGSNFTLKIRSTKLEDSAMYFCASSAGTSYEQYFGPGTRLTVT.